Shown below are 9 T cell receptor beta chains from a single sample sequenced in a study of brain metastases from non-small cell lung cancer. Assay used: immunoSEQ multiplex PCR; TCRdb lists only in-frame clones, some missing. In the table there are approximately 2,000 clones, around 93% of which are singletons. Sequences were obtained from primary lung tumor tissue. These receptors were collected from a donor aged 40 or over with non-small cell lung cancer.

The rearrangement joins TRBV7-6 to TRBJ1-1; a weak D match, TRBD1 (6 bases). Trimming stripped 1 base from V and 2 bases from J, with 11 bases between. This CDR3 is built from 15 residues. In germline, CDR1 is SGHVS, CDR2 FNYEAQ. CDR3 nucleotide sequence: TGTGCCAGCAGCTTAGTGACAGGTGTTAACACTGAAGCTTTCTTT. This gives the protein CASSLVTGVNTEAFF.

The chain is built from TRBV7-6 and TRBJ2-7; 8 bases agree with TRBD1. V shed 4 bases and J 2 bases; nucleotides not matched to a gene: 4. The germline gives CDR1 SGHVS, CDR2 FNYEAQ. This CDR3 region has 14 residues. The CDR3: CASSSDRAPYEQYF. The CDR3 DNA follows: TGTGCCAGCAGCTCGGACAGGGCCCCCTACGAGCAGTACTTC.

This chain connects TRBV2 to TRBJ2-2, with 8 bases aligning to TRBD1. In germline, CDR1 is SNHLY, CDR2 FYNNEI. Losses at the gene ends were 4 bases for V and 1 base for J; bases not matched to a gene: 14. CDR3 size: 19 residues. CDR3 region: CASSADRVSFEGNTGELFF. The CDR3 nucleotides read TGTGCCAGCAGTGCGGACAGGGTCTCCTTCGAGGGGAACACCGGGGAGCTGTTTTTT. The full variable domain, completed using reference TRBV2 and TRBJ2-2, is EPEVTQTPSHQVTQMGQEVILRCVPISNHLYFYWYRQILGQKVEFLVSFYNNEISEKSEIFDDQFSVERPDGSNFTLKIRSTKLEDSAMYFCASSADRVSFEGNTGELFFGEGSRLTVL.

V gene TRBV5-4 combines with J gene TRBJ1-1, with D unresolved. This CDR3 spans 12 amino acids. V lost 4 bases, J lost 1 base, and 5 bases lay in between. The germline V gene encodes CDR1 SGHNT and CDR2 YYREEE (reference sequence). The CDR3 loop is CASSHPNTEAFF. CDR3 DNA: TGTGCCAGCAGCCACCCGAACACTGAAGCTTTCTTT.

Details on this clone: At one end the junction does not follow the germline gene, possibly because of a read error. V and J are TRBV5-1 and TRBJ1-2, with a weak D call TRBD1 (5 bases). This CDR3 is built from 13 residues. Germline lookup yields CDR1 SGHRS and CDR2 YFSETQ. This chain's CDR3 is CTSSLGQVTGYTF. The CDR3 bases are TGCACCAGCAGCTTGGGGCAGGTTACAGGCTACACCTTC.

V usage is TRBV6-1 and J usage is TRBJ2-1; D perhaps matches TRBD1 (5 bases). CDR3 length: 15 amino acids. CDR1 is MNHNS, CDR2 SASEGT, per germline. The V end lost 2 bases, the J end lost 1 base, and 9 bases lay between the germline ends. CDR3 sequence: CASSERGGSYNEQFF. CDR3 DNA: TGTGCCAGCAGTGAAAGGGGCGGATCCTACAATGAGCAGTTCTTC.

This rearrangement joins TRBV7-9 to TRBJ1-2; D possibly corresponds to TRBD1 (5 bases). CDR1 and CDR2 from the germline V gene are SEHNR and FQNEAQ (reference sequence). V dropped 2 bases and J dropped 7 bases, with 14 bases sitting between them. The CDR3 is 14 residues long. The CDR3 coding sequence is TGTGCCAGCAGCTTATCAGTAGGGGTTAGTGGCTACACCTTC. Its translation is CASSLSVGVSGYTF. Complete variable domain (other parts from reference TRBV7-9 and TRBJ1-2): DTGVSQNPRHKITKRGQNVTFRCDPISEHNRLYWYRQTLGQGPEFLTYFQNEAQLEKSRLLSDRFSAERPKGSFSTLEIQRTEQGDSAMYLCASSLSVGVSGYTFGSGTRLTVV.

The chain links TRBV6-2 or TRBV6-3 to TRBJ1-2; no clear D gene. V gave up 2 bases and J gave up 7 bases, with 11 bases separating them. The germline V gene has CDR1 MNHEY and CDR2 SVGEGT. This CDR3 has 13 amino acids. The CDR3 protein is CASSYESVGGYTF. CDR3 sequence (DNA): TGTGCCAGCAGTTACGAGTCTGTTGGTGGCTACACCTTC.

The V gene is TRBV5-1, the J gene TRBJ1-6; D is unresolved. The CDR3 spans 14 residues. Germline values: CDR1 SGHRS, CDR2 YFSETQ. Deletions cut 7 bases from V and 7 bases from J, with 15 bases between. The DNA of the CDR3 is TGCGCCAGCCGAGGAGCCGCGGGCAATTCACCCCTCCACTTT. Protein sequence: CASRGAAGNSPLHF. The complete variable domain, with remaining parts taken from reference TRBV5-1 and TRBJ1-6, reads KAGVTQTPRYLIKTRGQQVTLSCSPISGHRSVSWYQQTPGQGLQFLFEYFSETQRNKGNFPGRFSGRQFSNSRSEMNVSTLELGDSALYLCASRGAAGNSPLHFGNGTRLTVT.